One and the same sample provided the 30 T cell receptor beta chains below, sequenced in a study of blood T cell repertoires in COVID-19. The protocol was immunoSEQ multiplex PCR, while the TCRdb copy is restricted to in-frame clones and leaves out a portion. The table includes about 200,000 clones, more than 75% detected once. The source material was peripheral blood. The receptor source for this set is a woman in her 70s with COVID-19, enrolled during active disease.

On this clone: The sample carries other DNA sequences with the same CDR3. V is TRBV21-1 and J is TRBJ2-7; the DNA was not compared with TRBD1, the D call given in the table. TRBV21-1 is described as a pseudogene. This CDR3 contains 13 residues. CDR3 DNA sequence: TGTGCCAGCAGCAAGAGATACAGGGTCGAGCAGTACTTC. It encodes CASSKRYRVEQYF.

This chain connects TRBV3-1 (or the pseudogene TRBV3-2) to TRBJ1-4; 7 bases line up with TRBD1. The germline V gene has CDR1 LGHDT and CDR2 YNNKEL (reference sequence). J lost 0 bases, V lost 4 bases, and 8 bases had no gene match. This CDR3 has 17 amino acids. The CDR3 DNA is TGTGCCAGCAGCCCCGGGACAGTTCGGTCAACTAATGAAAAACTGTTTTTT. Translation gives CASSPGTVRSTNEKLFF.

This rearrangement joins TRBV9 to TRBJ2-1; TRBD2 agrees at 8 bases. The germline V gene encodes CDR1 SGDLS and CDR2 YYNGEE. V shed 4 bases, J shed 0 bases, and the junction held 3 bases outside the gene matches. The length of the CDR3 is 15 residues. CDR3: CASSSSGSSYNEQFF. CDR3 bases: TGTGCCAGCAGCTCCAGCGGGAGCTCCTACAATGAGCAGTTCTTC.

This chain uses TRBV30 with TRBJ2-7; TRBD2 might be the D (5 bases). CDR1 GTSNPN and CDR2 SVGIG come from the germline V gene (reference sequence). The V end lost 2 bases, the J end lost 1 base, and 12 bases lay between the germline ends. The CDR3 consists of 14 residues. CDR3 in DNA: TGTGCCTGGAGTAGCGGCGGGTCTTCCTACGAGCAGTACTTC. Translated, it gives CAWSSGGSSYEQYF.

This clone was picked up a small number of times. The chain combines TRBV18 with TRBJ2-5; D not certain. V was clipped by 2 bases and J by 1 base, with 5 bases between them. CDR3 size: 13 residues. Per the germline V gene, CDR1 is KGHSH and CDR2 is LQKENI. CDR3 nucleotides: TGTGCCAGCTCACCATCGGTCCAAGAGACCCAGTACTTC. Protein: CASSPSVQETQYF.

The chain joins TRBV5-4 to TRBJ2-1; TRBD2 matches at 14 bases. V lost 2 bases and J lost 12; bases outside the gene matches: 7. The CDR3 is made up of 15 amino acids. Germline assignment: CDR1 SGHNT and CDR2 YYREEE (reference sequence). CDR3 DNA: TGTGCCAGCAGCTTCGGGACTAGCGGGAGAAAAGGGCAGTTCTTC. As protein: CASSFGTSGRKGQFF. Using reference TRBV5-4 and TRBJ2-1 for the parts outside the CDR3, the full variable domain is ETGVTQSPTHLIKTRGQQVTLRCSSQSGHNTVSWYQQALGQGPQFIFQYYREEENGRGNFPPRFSGLQFPNYSSELNVNALELDDSALYLCASSFGTSGRKGQFFGPGTRLTVL.

The gene calls are TRBV24-1 and TRBJ2-1; 14 nucleotides agree with TRBD2. Germline values: CDR1 KGHDR, CDR2 SFDVKD. With V trimmed by 4 bases and J by 4 bases, 11 bases remained unmatched. The CDR3 totals 19 residues. The CDR3 nucleotides read TGTGCCACCAGTGACTCAGGGACTAGCGGGAGAAGGGGATACAATGAGCAGTTCTTC. It specifies CATSDSGTSGRRGYNEQFF.

The chain carries TRBV28 and TRBJ2-3, with a tentative D call TRBD2 (5 bases). Germline V gene data show CDR1 as MDHEN and CDR2 as SYDVKM. The V gene lost 7 bases and the J gene lost 0 bases, with 17 bases spanning the gap. The CDR3 consists of 16 residues. In nucleotides, the CDR3 is TGTGCCAGCAACCCTGGCGGGTTTATCAGCACAGATACGCAGTATTTT. This codes for CASNPGGFISTDTQYF.

V is TRBV2 and J is TRBJ2-7; 9 nucleotides agree with TRBD1. The ends lost 1 base at V and 7 bases at J; junction bases unmatched: 5. Germline loops: CDR1 SNHLY, CDR2 FYNNEI. This CDR3 contains 14 residues. In DNA form, the CDR3 reads TGTGCCAGCAGTGAAGAACAGGGGGCCGTAGAGCAGTACTTC. Protein: CASSEEQGAVEQYF. Variable domain in full (rest from reference TRBV2 and TRBJ2-7): EPEVTQTPSHQVTQMGQEVILRCVPISNHLYFYWYRQILGQKVEFLVSFYNNEISEKSEIFDDQFSVERPDGSNFTLKIRSTKLEDSAMYFCASSEEQGAVEQYFGPGTRLTVT.

This chain links TRBV7-2 with TRBJ2-7; unclear D gene. The V and J ends lost 5 bases and 0 bases respectively, with 11 bases between them. CDR3 length: 14 residues. Germline V lookup: CDR1 SGHTA, CDR2 FQGNSA. The CDR3 nucleotides read TGTGCCAGCAGCGCCCGACAAGACTCCTACGAGCAGTACTTC. Translating it yields CASSARQDSYEQYF.

The chain uses TRBV28 and TRBJ1-6, with D possibly matching TRBD1 (6 bases). Trimming left V 6 bases short and J 10 bases short, with 19 bases between. The CDR3 totals 15 residues. Germline V CDR1 and CDR2: MDHEN, SYDVKM. The CDR3 sequence is CASSLSQGKRSPLHF. CDR3 coding DNA: TGTGCCAGCAGCCTTTCTCAGGGGAAGCGATCACCCCTCCACTTT.

As DNA, the CDR3 is TGTGCCAGCAGCCGAACAGGGGGGCTCAGGAACTATGGCTACACCTTC. This translates into CASSRTGGLRNYGYTF. V is TRBV27 and J is TRBJ1-2, with TRBD1 identical over 8 bases. Germline assignment: CDR1 MNHEY and CDR2 SMNVEV (reference sequence). With 6 bases clipped from V and 2 bases from J, the junction kept 11 bases outside the gene matches. The CDR3 totals 16 residues.

The V gene is TRBV27, the J gene TRBJ1-1; D is possibly TRBD1 (5 bases). The CDR3 has 14 amino acids. Between the trimmed V and J ends, which lost 5 bases and 4 bases, there was a span of 14 bases. Per germline, CDR1 MNHEY and CDR2 SMNVEV (reference sequence). CDR3 protein: CASSRIREATEAFF. For the CDR3, the DNA is TGTGCCAGCAGTCGAATCAGGGAGGCCACTGAAGCTTTCTTT.

This clone appeared once. V is TRBV6-5 and J is TRBJ2-5, with 7 bases identical to TRBD1. The CDR3 is made up of 13 amino acids. Trimming removed 8 bases from V and 7 bases from J; junction bases left unmatched: 10. Germline CDR1 MNHEY, CDR2 SVGAGI. CDR3: CASFGQVFGTQYF. CDR3 DNA sequence: TGTGCCAGCTTCGGACAGGTCTTTGGGACCCAGTACTTC.

The chain joins TRBV10-2 to TRBJ2-3, with no clear D. Germline loops: CDR1 WSHSY, CDR2 SAAADI. This CDR3 is 15 amino acids long. Trimming pared 6 bases from V and 0 bases from J, leaving 13 bases between. CDR3 DNA sequence: TGCGCCAGCAGCCAACTAAGGCCTAGCACAGATACGCAGTATTTT. Amino acids: CASSQLRPSTDTQYF.

This chain uses TRBV28 with TRBJ1-2, with D maybe TRBD1 (5 bases). Trimming shortened V by 4 bases and J by 8 bases, and 11 bases separated the two germline ends. Looked up from germline, CDR1 is MDHEN and CDR2 is SYDVKM. This CDR3 region has 12 residues. The CDR3 DNA is TGTGCCAGCAGTTCTGACAGAAGGGGCTACACCTTC. Amino acids: CASSSDRRGYTF.

This sequence joins TRBV28 and TRBJ1-1; weak D call: TRBD1 (5 bases). In germline, CDR1 is MDHEN, CDR2 SYDVKM. Trimming took 11 bases from V and 0 from J, leaving 13 bases between them. The CDR3 is made up of 13 amino acids. CDR3 nucleotides: TGTGCCGAGAGTGGGGCTATGAACACTGAAGCTTTCTTT. The encoded protein is CAESGAMNTEAFF.

The J gene is TRBJ2-3, the V gene TRBV24-1; TRBD2 agrees at 8 bases. Germline trimming cut 9 bases from V and 3 bases from J; bases unmatched to any gene: 4. The CDR3 covers 13 residues. Germline V gene sequence: CDR1 KGHDR, CDR2 SFDVKD. The CDR3 loop is CATGREGTDTQYF. DNA for the CDR3: TGTGCCACCGGACGGGAGGGGACAGATACGCAGTATTTT.

This chain uses TRBV19 with TRBJ1-4, with D maybe TRBD1 (5 bases). The germline V gene encodes CDR1 LNHDA and CDR2 SQIVND (reference sequence). Trimming removed 1 base at V and 4 bases at J, with 16 bases between. The CDR3 spans 17 residues. The CDR3, as DNA: TGTGCCAGTAGTATAGGGAGCGGCGGGGCGAGTAATGAAAAACTGTTTTTT. Residues: CASSIGSGGASNEKLFF. The whole variable domain, filled in from reference TRBV19 and TRBJ1-4, reads DGGITQSPKYLFRKEGQNVTLSCEQNLNHDAMYWYRQDPGQGLRLIYYSQIVNDFQKGDIAEGYSVSREKKESFPLTVTSAQKNPTAFYLCASSIGSGGASNEKLFFGSGTQLSVL.

CDR3 sequence (DNA): TGTGCCACCAGCAGAGATTGGGGAGGAGGGTACGAGCAGTACTTC. Encoded protein: CATSRDWGGGYEQYF. The chain joins TRBV15 to TRBJ2-7, with a possible D match to TRBD2 (6 bases). The CDR3 covers 15 residues. The germline V gene encodes CDR1 LNHNV and CDR2 YYDKDF (reference sequence). The ends were cut back, 0 bases at V and 4 bases at J, with 13 bases in the middle.

The DNA of the CDR3 is TGTGCCAGCAGTCAGGAGGTCCTCCTAGGAGGGGGCTACACCTTC. Protein: CASSQEVLLGGGYTF. V and J are TRBV9 and TRBJ1-2; D not certain. Germline lookup yields CDR1 SGDLS and CDR2 YYNGEE. This CDR3 spans 15 amino acids. Trimming took off 5 bases at V and 8 bases at J, with 22 bases between the two ends.

V is TRBV5-1 and J is TRBJ2-3; 7 bases align to TRBD2. CDR3 length equals 15 residues. V was pared by 5 bases and J by 5 bases, with 11 bases of the junction left unmatched. From germline, CDR1 is SGHRS and CDR2 YFSETQ. CDR3 nucleotides: TGCGCCAGCAGTACCCTGGGGGGGTTGTTAGATACGCAGTATTTT. Its translation: CASSTLGGLLDTQYF.

Here the CDR3 DNA reads TGTGCCAGCAGCTTAGTAGGGACAGGGTTAAGGAATTCACCCCTCCACTTT. Translating gives CASSLVGTGLRNSPLHF. V and J are TRBV7-8 and TRBJ1-6; 9 bases match TRBD1. The CDR3 has 17 residues. The germline gives CDR1 SGHVS, CDR2 FQNEAQ. Trimming cost V 1 base and J 7 bases; bases outside gene matches: 8.

This clone was seen only a few times. The chain carries TRBV30 and TRBJ1-6; possibly TRBD1 for D (5 bases). CDR3 length: 16 amino acids. Germline V CDR1 and CDR2: GTSNPN, SVGIG (reference sequence). V was cut by 3 bases and J by 0 bases, with 12 bases left in between. CDR3 residues: CAWRAGGSSYNSPLHF. The CDR3 region has the DNA TGTGCCTGGAGAGCGGGGGGTAGCTCCTATAATTCACCCCTCCACTTT.

The chain joins TRBV4-3 to TRBJ2-1; TRBD2 matches 9 bases. The V gene's germline CDR1 is LGHNA and CDR2 YSLEER. After removal of 0 bases from V and 7 bases from J, the junction contained 4 bases not matched to a gene. This CDR3 region has 15 residues. DNA of the CDR3: TGCGCCAGCAGCCAAGAGCCTAGCGGGATGAATGAGCAGTTCTTC. It yields the protein CASSQEPSGMNEQFF.

The rearrangement links TRBV27 to TRBJ2-1; possibly TRBD1 for D (6 bases). CDR1 and CDR2 (germline): MNHEY, SMNVEV (reference sequence). V was shortened by 11 bases and J by 5 bases, with 19 bases between the two germline ends. The CDR3 sequence is 14 residues long. CDR3 DNA: TGTGCCTGCGCCCGACAGGTTCACAACAATGAGCAGTTCTTC. Residues: CACARQVHNNEQFF.

The chain couples TRBV5-1 to TRBJ2-2; D is undetermined. Deletions cut 0 bases from V and 2 bases from J, with 11 bases between. Germline CDR1 and CDR2: SGHRS and YFSETQ. The CDR3 runs 16 residues. CDR3 DNA: TGCGCCAGCAGCTTGGCCGCGGATGGAAACACCGGGGAGCTGTTTTTT. Protein sequence: CASSLAADGNTGELFF.

The chain links TRBV9 to TRBJ2-2, with 8 bases fitting TRBD2. Losses at the gene ends were 4 bases for V and 4 bases for J; bases not matched to a gene: 6. Germline CDR1 and CDR2: SGDLS and YYNGEE. This CDR3 has 15 residues. The CDR3 spells CASSLVAGSTGELFF. The CDR3 nucleotides read TGTGCCAGCAGCTTGGTAGCGGGAAGCACCGGGGAGCTGTTTTTT. The whole variable domain, filled in from reference TRBV9 and TRBJ2-2, reads DSGVTQTPKHLITATGQRVTLRCSPRSGDLSVYWYQQSLDQGLQFLIQYYNGEERAKGNILERFSAQQFPDLHSELNLSSLELGDSALYFCASSLVAGSTGELFFGEGSRLTVL.

Here the CDR3 DNA reads TGTGCCAGCAGTGCGTTTTTGGGTAGCGGGAGGACAGATACGCAGTATTTT. Amino acid sequence: CASSAFLGSGRTDTQYF. This sequence joins TRBV6-1 and TRBJ2-3, with 10 bases lining up with TRBD2. V lost 4 bases to trimming and J lost 3 bases; unmatched junction nucleotides: 10. Germline V gives CDR1 MNHNS, CDR2 SASEGT. This CDR3 is 17 amino acids long.

The V and J genes are TRBV10-2 and TRBJ1-4, with 7 bases aligning to TRBD1. The CDR3 runs 14 residues. V lost 3 bases and J lost 11; bases outside the gene matches: 9. In germline, CDR1 is WSHSY, CDR2 SAAADI. CDR3 DNA sequence: TGCGCCAGCAGTGACAGGGGGACCACCGACAAACTGTTTTTT. Its translation: CASSDRGTTDKLFF.